This T cell receptor beta chain was obtained from a study of beta chain features in type 1 diabetes. Every bit of the isolated RNA underwent reverse transcription, so sequencing read expressed TCRB transcripts. Assay used: immunoSEQ multiplex PCR; TCRdb lists only in-frame clones, some missing. This table holds under 150,000 clones, about 44% found once. This CDR3 has 14 residues. Germline lookup yields CDR1 SGHVS and CDR2 FQNEAQ. The germline V and J ends were trimmed by 0 bases and 4 bases, with 9 bases remaining between them. Every participating donor gave one draw, a heparinised blood sample averaging about 100 mL.

The chain uses TRBV7-8 and TRBJ1-2; the D gene is possibly TRBD1 (6 bases). The sample comprised Tregs from blood. This TCR was recovered from a man between 18 and 29 years old in good health. CDR3: CASSLADSLYGYTF. The CDR3 coding sequence is TGTGCCAGCAGCTTAGCGGACAGTCTCTATGGCTACACCTTC.